The entry below describes one TCR beta chain. Profiling relied on immunoSEQ multiplex PCR, and the TCRdb table lists in-frame clones only, not all of them. Here the sample spans some 110,000 clones, approximately 83% being singletons. This entry comes from a study of T cell responses to AZD1222 COVID-19 vaccine. This CDR3 has 14 residues. J gave up 6 bases and V 6 bases, and 6 bases lay outside the gene matches. Germline V gene sequence: CDR1 SGHAT, CDR2 FQNNGV. The clonotype comes from an adult in good health. Specimen: peripheral blood, collected on day 0 of MenACWY control vaccination. V usage is TRBV11-2 and J usage is TRBJ1-5, with 9 bases that match TRBD1. CDR3 nucleotide sequence: TGTGCCAGCAGTGGGACAGGGTCGTCTCAGCCCCAGCATTTT. Translated: CASSGTGSSQPQHF. Drawing the rest from reference TRBV11-2 and TRBJ1-5, the complete variable domain is EAGVAQSPRYKIIEKRQSVAFWCNPISGHATLYWYQQILGQGPKLLIQFQNNGVVDDSQLPKDRFSAERLKGVDSTLKIQPAKLEDSAVYLCASSGTGSSQPQHFGDGTRLSIL.